Following are 26 T cell receptor beta chains from one sample sequenced in a study of glioma-infiltrating T cells after dendritic cell vaccination. Sequenced by immunoSEQ multiplex PCR; TCRdb stores in-frame clones only, minus some. The sample holds tens of thousands of clones, 70% to 90% seen once. The sample in question was blood, obtained before dendritic cell vaccination. These receptors were taken from a human donor with glioblastoma.

The rearrangement uses TRBV6-1 and TRBJ1-1, with TRBD1 matching 7 bases. Germline loops: CDR1 MNHNS, CDR2 SASEGT. After removal of 4 bases from V and 4 bases from J, the junction contained 3 bases not matched to a gene. The CDR3 is 13 amino acids. Written as DNA, the CDR3 is TGTGCCAGCAGTGGGACAGGATTCACTGAAGCTTTCTTT. Amino acids: CASSGTGFTEAFF.

The CDR3 is CASRPPDYTEAFF. The DNA of the CDR3 is TGTGCCAGCAGACCCCCGGACTACACTGAAGCTTTCTTT. The rearrangement uses TRBV28 and TRBJ1-1; D gene uncertain. CDR1 MDHEN and CDR2 SYDVKM come from the germline V gene. CDR3 length equals 13 residues. V was trimmed by 6 bases and J by 3 bases, leaving 11 bases between them.

V gene TRBV5-4 combines with J gene TRBJ2-5; 7 bases fit TRBD1. Germline V lookup: CDR1 SGHNT, CDR2 YYREEE (reference sequence). The CDR3 contains 15 residues. V lost 4 bases, J lost 2 bases, and 8 bases stayed unmatched. The CDR3 sequence is CASSVAGRGQETQYF. CDR3 DNA: TGTGCCAGCAGCGTTGCGGGCAGGGGGCAAGAGACCCAGTACTTC.

The V gene is TRBV7-9, the J gene TRBJ1-2; 8 bases align to TRBD1. The CDR3 runs to 16 residues. The junction had 12 bases not matched to a gene; V was cut back by 4 bases and J by 5 bases. CDR1 is SEHNR and CDR2 is FQNEAQ in the germline V gene (reference sequence). The chain's CDR3 is CASSSSTGETLYGYTF. CDR3 nucleotide sequence: TGTGCCAGCAGCTCATCGACAGGGGAGACCTTATATGGCTACACCTTC.

The rearrangement uses TRBV6-5 and TRBJ1-4, with 8 bases fitting TRBD1. From germline, CDR1 is MNHEY and CDR2 SVGAGI. The CDR3 has 15 residues. The ends lost 8 bases at V and 5 bases at J; junction bases unmatched: 10. The CDR3 region has the DNA TGTGCCAGCCGACTATACGGGACAGGAAATGAAAAACTGTTTTTT. This sequence encodes CASRLYGTGNEKLFF.

This clone came up once. V usage is TRBV7-6 and J usage is TRBJ1-3, with 9 positions matching TRBD1. V was clipped by 5 bases and J by 11 bases; unmatched bases: 10. The CDR3 spans 14 residues. Germline V gene data show CDR1 as SGHVS and CDR2 as FNYEAQ. CDR3 region: CASSPRTGESAIYF. The CDR3 DNA follows: TGTGCCAGCAGCCCCAGGACAGGGGAGAGCGCCATATATTTT. The complete variable domain, with remaining parts taken from reference TRBV7-6 and TRBJ1-3, reads GAGVSQSPRYKVTKRGQDVALRCDPISGHVSLYWYRQALGQGPEFLTYFNYEAQQDKSGLPNDRFSAERPEGSISTLTIQRTEQRDSAMYRCASSPRTGESAIYFGEGSWLTVV.

This clone was picked up a small number of times. The rearrangement uses TRBV18 and TRBJ2-4, with 7 nucleotides matching TRBD2. Germline V gives CDR1 KGHSH, CDR2 LQKENI. The CDR3 is 15 residues long. V trimming: 5 bases; J trimming: 2 bases; junction bases outside the gene matches: 6. CDR3 amino acids: CASSFSGDPKNIQYF. DNA for the CDR3: TGTGCCAGCTCATTCAGCGGGGATCCCAAAAACATTCAGTACTTC.

J is TRBJ2-7 and V is TRBV29-1; possibly TRBD1 for D (6 bases). Deletions cut 1 base from V and 4 bases from J, with 11 bases between. The CDR3 is 13 amino acids. CDR1 is SQVTM, CDR2 ANQGSEA, per germline. CDR3 sequence: CSVEGTALYEQYF. CDR3 DNA sequence: TGCAGCGTTGAAGGGACAGCCTTATACGAGCAGTACTTC.

The chain has TRBV5-8 and TRBJ2-1; 8 bases match TRBD1. The V gene's germline CDR1 is SGHTS and CDR2 YDEGEE. The CDR3 loop spans 13 amino acids. With V trimmed by 9 bases and J by 6 bases, 8 bases remained unmatched. CDR3 nucleotides: TGTGCCACCCCCGGGACAGGAGGCAATGAGCAGTTCTTC. It is translated as CATPGTGGNEQFF.

The V gene is TRBV25-1, the J gene TRBJ1-2, with D hard to call. The length of the CDR3 is 13 residues. V lost 2 bases to trimming and J lost 4 bases, with 8 bases between them. Germline CDR1 reads MGHDK; CDR2 reads SYGVNS. CDR3 residues: CASSEGGVYGYTF. In nucleotides, the CDR3 is TGTGCCAGCAGTGAAGGAGGAGTCTATGGCTACACCTTC.

The gene calls are TRBV30 and TRBJ2-7; 12 nucleotides line up with TRBD2. The J segment lost 3 bases and the V segment lost 3 bases, leaving 9 bases of the junction unmatched. Germline V lookup: CDR1 GTSNPN, CDR2 SVGIG (reference sequence). CDR3 length: 16 residues. As DNA, the CDR3 is TGTGCCTGGAGATTGCGGACTAGCGGGGTTTTCTACGAGCAGTACTTC. Its protein is CAWRLRTSGVFYEQYF.

This clone was counted only a few times. This rearrangement joins TRBV4-1 to TRBJ2-1, with 14 bases identical to TRBD2. V shed 4 bases and J 3 bases; nucleotides not matched to a gene: 14. The germline V gene encodes CDR1 MGHRA and CDR2 YSYEKL. The CDR3 length is 20 residues. This chain's CDR3 is CASSPSGTSGSRGFYNEQFF. The CDR3 bases are TGCGCCAGCAGCCCATCCGGGACTAGCGGGAGTAGGGGCTTCTACAATGAGCAGTTCTTC.

This clone appeared a single time. V gene TRBV11-2 combines with J gene TRBJ2-1, with 9 nucleotides matching TRBD2. The CDR3 length is 16 residues. The V gene end was trimmed by 4 bases and the J gene end by 12 bases; junction bases not matched to a gene: 16. Germline lookup yields CDR1 SGHAT and CDR2 FQNNGV. In DNA, the CDR3 is TGTGCCAGCAGCTCACCCGGGGGGCGGGAGGGCCCTGGGCAGTTCTTC. Protein product: CASSSPGGREGPGQFF. The variable domain in full, with the rest retrieved from reference TRBV11-2 and TRBJ2-1, is EAGVAQSPRYKIIEKRQSVAFWCNPISGHATLYWYQQILGQGPKLLIQFQNNGVVDDSQLPKDRFSAERLKGVDSTLKIQPAKLEDSAVYLCASSSPGGREGPGQFFGPGTRLTVL.

The gene calls are TRBV9 and TRBJ2-7; 11 nucleotides match TRBD1. Germline CDR1 is SGDLS and CDR2 is YYNGEE. Losses at the gene ends were 0 bases for V and 5 bases for J; bases not matched to a gene: 4. The CDR3 is 15 residues long. The CDR3 here is CASSVAGGQGDEQYF. CDR3 in DNA: TGTGCCAGCAGCGTAGCTGGGGGACAGGGGGACGAGCAGTACTTC.

V and J are TRBV5-1 and TRBJ2-7, with TRBD1 identical over 8 bases. CDR3 size: 14 residues. Germline values: CDR1 SGHRS, CDR2 YFSETQ. The V gene end was trimmed by 7 bases and the J gene end by 2 bases; junction bases not matched to a gene: 8. The CDR3 region is CASGPTGEAYEQYF. CDR3 nucleotides: TGCGCCAGCGGCCCGACAGGGGAGGCCTACGAGCAGTACTTC.

The V gene is TRBV4-1, the J gene TRBJ2-5; 14 bases match TRBD2. CDR3 length: 19 residues. Germline-derived CDR1 and CDR2 are MGHRA and YSYEKL. V lost 5 bases, J lost 1 base, and 12 bases stayed unmatched. CDR3 nucleotide sequence: TGCGCCAGCAGCTATTCCGGGACTAGCGGGGGATCCCTCCAAGAGACCCAGTACTTC. It is translated as CASSYSGTSGGSLQETQYF.

The chain recombines TRBV7-9 with TRBJ2-5, with D possibly matching TRBD1 (6 bases). The V end lost 6 bases, the J end lost 0 bases, and 14 bases lay between the germline ends. The CDR3 consists of 15 residues. Germline values: CDR1 SEHNR, CDR2 FQNEAQ (reference sequence). The CDR3 nucleotides are TGTGCCAGCAGACCAACGGGACACAACCAAGAGACCCAGTACTTC. Translating it yields CASRPTGHNQETQYF.

This clone was counted only a few times. CDR3 coding DNA: TGTGCCAGCAGTCTGGGACAGACGATCTCGGGCTACACCTTC. Translating it yields CASSLGQTISGYTF. The chain uses TRBV28 and TRBJ1-2, with 7 bases identical to TRBD1. Trimming cost V 5 bases and J 8 bases; bases outside gene matches: 11. CDR3 length: 14 amino acids. Germline lookup yields CDR1 MDHEN and CDR2 SYDVKM.

V gene TRBV5-1 combines with J gene TRBJ2-7, with 9 bases identical to TRBD1. J gave up 3 bases and V 2 bases, and 3 bases lay outside the gene matches. Germline-derived CDR1 and CDR2 are SGHRS and YFSETQ. The CDR3 spans 14 residues. The CDR3 loop reads CASSLGTGIYEQYF. The CDR3 DNA reads TGCGCCAGCAGCTTAGGGACAGGGATCTACGAGCAGTACTTC.

The chain recombines TRBV6-5 with TRBJ1-5; TRBD1 aligns across 7 bases. With 5 bases clipped from V and 3 bases from J, the junction kept 1 base outside the gene matches. The CDR3 is 13 amino acids. Germline CDR1 MNHEY, CDR2 SVGAGI. This CDR3 is CASSGQDNQPQHF. The CDR3 coding sequence is TGTGCCAGCAGTGGACAGGACAATCAGCCCCAGCATTTT.

This clone was recorded once. The chain couples TRBV29-1 to TRBJ1-1, with TRBD1 identical over 8 bases. With V trimmed by 5 bases and J by 3 bases, 8 bases remained unmatched. There are 14 residues in the CDR3. CDR1 is SQVTM, CDR2 ANQGSEA, per germline. The CDR3 DNA sequence: TGCAGCGTTACAAGGGGACAGGCGGACACTGAAGCTTTCTTT. Its protein product is CSVTRGQADTEAFF.

The CDR3 sequence: CASSLTGTVQVPLHF. The CDR3 DNA sequence: TGTGCCAGCAGCTTGACCGGGACAGTACAGGTTCCCCTCCACTTT. The genes are TRBV7-9 and TRBJ1-6, with 7 bases fitting TRBD1. Germline CDR1 and CDR2: SEHNR and FQNEAQ (reference sequence). The CDR3 runs 15 residues. Germline trimming cut 3 bases from V and 13 bases from J; bases unmatched to any gene: 12. Using reference TRBV7-9 and TRBJ1-6 for the parts outside the CDR3, the full variable domain is DTGVSQNPRHKITKRGQNVTFRCDPISEHNRLYWYRQTLGQGPEFLTYFQNEAQLEKSRLLSDRFSAERPKGSFSTLEIQRTEQGDSAMYLCASSLTGTVQVPLHFGNGTRLTVT.

The chain carries TRBV4-1 and TRBJ1-5; 9 positions agree with TRBD1. Germline V CDR1 and CDR2: MGHRA, YSYEKL. The CDR3 loop spans 16 amino acids. Losses at the gene ends were 3 bases for V and 8 bases for J; bases not matched to a gene: 11. This CDR3 is CASSHGQGPSGEPQHF. In DNA form, the CDR3 reads TGCGCCAGCAGCCACGGACAGGGGCCCTCCGGGGAGCCCCAGCATTTT.

The chain has TRBV2 and TRBJ1-1, with D maybe TRBD1 (6 bases). The CDR3 has 11 amino acids. Germline loops: CDR1 SNHLY, CDR2 FYNNEI. V lost 8 bases to trimming and J lost 9 bases, with 13 bases between them. The CDR3 region has the DNA TGTGCCAGCGGATCGGACAGTAAAGCTTTCTTT. This gives the protein CASGSDSKAFF. Full variable domain (outside the CDR3, taken from reference TRBV2 and TRBJ1-1): EPEVTQTPSHQVTQMGQEVILRCVPISNHLYFYWYRQILGQKVEFLVSFYNNEISEKSEIFDDQFSVERPDGSNFTLKIRSTKLEDSAMYFCASGSDSKAFFGQGTRLTVV.

The rearrangement joins TRBV19 to TRBJ2-5; possibly TRBD2 for D (7 bases). Germline CDR1 reads LNHDA; CDR2 reads SQIVND (reference sequence). The CDR3 is made up of 13 amino acids. Trimming removed 4 bases from V and 5 bases from J, with 11 bases in between. The CDR3 protein is CASSTGEGETQYF. The DNA for the CDR3 is TGTGCCAGTAGTACAGGGGAGGGGGAGACCCAGTACTTC.

This chain connects TRBV19 to TRBJ1-1; 7 bases align to TRBD1. The CDR3 runs 14 residues. CDR1 and CDR2 from the germline V gene are LNHDA and SQIVND (reference sequence). V lost 8 bases to trimming and J lost 1 base; unmatched junction nucleotides: 7. CDR3 in DNA: TGTGCCAGTGAGCCAAAGGGGGCGAACACTGAAGCTTTCTTT. Protein product: CASEPKGANTEAFF. The whole variable domain, filled in from reference TRBV19 and TRBJ1-1, reads DGGITQSPKYLFRKEGQNVTLSCEQNLNHDAMYWYRQDPGQGLRLIYYSQIVNDFQKGDIAEGYSVSREKKESFPLTVTSAQKNPTAFYLCASEPKGANTEAFFGQGTRLTVV.